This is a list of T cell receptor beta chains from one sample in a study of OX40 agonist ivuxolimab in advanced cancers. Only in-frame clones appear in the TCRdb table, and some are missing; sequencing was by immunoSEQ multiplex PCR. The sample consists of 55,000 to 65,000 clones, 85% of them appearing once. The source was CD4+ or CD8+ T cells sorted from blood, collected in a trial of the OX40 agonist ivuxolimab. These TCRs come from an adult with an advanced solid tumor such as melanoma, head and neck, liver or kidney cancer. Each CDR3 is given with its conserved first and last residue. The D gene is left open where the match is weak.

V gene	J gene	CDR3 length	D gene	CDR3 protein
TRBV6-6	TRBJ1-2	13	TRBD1	CASHGTENYGYTF
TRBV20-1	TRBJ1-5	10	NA	CSAGNQPQHF
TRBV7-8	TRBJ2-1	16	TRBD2	CASSSLAGGPGNEQFF
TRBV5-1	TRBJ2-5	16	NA	CASSLAEEGVLWEQYF
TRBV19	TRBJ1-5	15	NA	CASSIGFNSNQPQHF
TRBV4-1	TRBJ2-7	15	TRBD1	CASSLGQGSSYEQYF
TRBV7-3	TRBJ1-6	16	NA	CASSLLPRSQGSPLHF
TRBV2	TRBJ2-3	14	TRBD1	CASSVGTEADTQYF
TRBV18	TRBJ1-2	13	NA	CASSPSGPGGYTF
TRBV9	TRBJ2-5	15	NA	CASSVSGQTGETQYF
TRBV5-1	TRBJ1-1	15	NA	CASSLRRGAITEAFF
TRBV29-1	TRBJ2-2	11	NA	CSVRDAGELFF
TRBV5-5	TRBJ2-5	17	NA	CASSFLTSSVGGETQYF
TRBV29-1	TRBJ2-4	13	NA	CSVERQGVNIQYF
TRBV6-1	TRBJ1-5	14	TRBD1	CASSTTGANQPQHF
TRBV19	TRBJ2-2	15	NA	CASSVGVANTGELFF
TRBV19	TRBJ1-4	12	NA	CASSIHREKLFF
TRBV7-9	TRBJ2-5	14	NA	CASSPGQSQETQYF
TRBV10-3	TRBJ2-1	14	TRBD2	CAISSSGGGNEQFF
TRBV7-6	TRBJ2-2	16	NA	CASSLDAGVVAGELFF
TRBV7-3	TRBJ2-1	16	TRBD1	CASSLTGTGGYNEQFF
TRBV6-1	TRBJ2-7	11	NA	CASRQSYEQYF
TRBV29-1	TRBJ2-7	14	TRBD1	CSGEGRQGVDEQYF
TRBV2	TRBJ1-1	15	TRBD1	CASSEGQGVNTEAFF
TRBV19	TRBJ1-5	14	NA	CASSIVGPPQPQHF
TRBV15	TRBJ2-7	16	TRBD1	CATSRDLGTVGYEQYF
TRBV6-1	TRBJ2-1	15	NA	CASSDVAVGPREQFF
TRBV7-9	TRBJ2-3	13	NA	CASSLVILGVQYF
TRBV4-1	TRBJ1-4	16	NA	CASSQEPRRANEKLFF
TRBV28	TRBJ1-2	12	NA	CASTLGPDGYTF
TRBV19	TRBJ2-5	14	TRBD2	CASSTSGRAETQYF
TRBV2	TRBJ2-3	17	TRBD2	CASSETGARGSTDTQYF
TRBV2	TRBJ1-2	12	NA	CASTPLQVGYTF
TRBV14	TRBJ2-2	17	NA	CASSQGGGLSHPGELFF
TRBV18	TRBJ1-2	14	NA	CASSPSQDNYGYTF
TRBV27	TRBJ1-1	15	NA	CASSLDSRGDTEAFF
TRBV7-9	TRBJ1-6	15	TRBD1	CASSPRGGGGSPLHF
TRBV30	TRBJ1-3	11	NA	CAQAVGNTIYF
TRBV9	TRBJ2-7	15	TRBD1	CASSVGVGDSYEQYF
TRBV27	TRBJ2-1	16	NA	CASSLTVRSSVYEQFF
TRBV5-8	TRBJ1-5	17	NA	CASSPWEGSQGNQPQHF
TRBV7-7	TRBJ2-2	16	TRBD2	CASSLASGTNTGELFF
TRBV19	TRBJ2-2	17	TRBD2	CASSWLAGGSRTGELFF
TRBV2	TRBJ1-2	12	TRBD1	CASLQGVYGYTF
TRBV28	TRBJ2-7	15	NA	CASSASDQGTYEQYF
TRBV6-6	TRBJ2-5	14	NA	CASSYSQFVETQYF
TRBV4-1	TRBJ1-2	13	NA	CASSQETQNGYTF
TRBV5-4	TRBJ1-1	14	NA	CASSFRGTNTEAFF
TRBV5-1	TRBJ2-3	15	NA	CASSSGREYTDTQYF
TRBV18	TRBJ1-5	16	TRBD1	CASSPLGQGSNQPQHF
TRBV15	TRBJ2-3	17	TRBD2	CATSRASGRRSTDTQYF
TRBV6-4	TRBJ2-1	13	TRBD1	CASSIDRGEEQFF